Detailed here is one T cell receptor (beta chain). As yet, its antigen is unknown. The data are from a study of vaccination effects on CD4 cells after COVID-19. Study-wide background: Early samples were taken at day +14, late at days +241, +227, +161.

Broader study findings: Clones from infection and from vaccination both contracted markedly late after vaccination. Most post-vaccine spike-reactive clones in convalescents were new, not infection-derived.

Germline V gives CDR1 SGHNT, CDR2 YENEEA. CDR3 length: 13 amino acids. Trimming stripped 0 bases from V and 1 base from J, with 3 bases between. Antigen-specific CD4+ T cells were expanded (with viral peptide pools) by the ViraFEST assay ahead of sequencing. The culture ran for 10 to 11 days, and then CD4+ T cells were isolated. A positive SARS-CoV-2 PCR test fell between March and December 2020. It was two doses of either the BNT162b2 or mRNA-1273 vaccine that participants received. Produced via immunoSEQ multiplex PCR; TCRdb's table is partial and in-frame only. This table has 17,000 or so clones, over 60% appearing once.

Sequencing used CD4+ T cells from PBMCs cultured with SARS-CoV-2 spike peptides, obtained after COVID-19 vaccination. The V gene is TRBV11-3, the J gene TRBJ1-1; D uncertain. This sequence originates from a human donor who had a prior SARS-CoV-2 infection. The CDR3 spells CASSLDQNTEAFF. CDR3 nucleotides: TGTGCCAGCAGCTTAGACCAGAACACTGAAGCTTTCTTT.